This T cell receptor (beta chain) appears in the sequencing data of a study of cytomegalovirus exposure and HLA in healthy donors. Overall study context: An earlier analysis found 95 million to 140 million unique TCR beta sequences from approximately 190 million T cells.

The J segment lost 0 bases and the V segment lost 6 bases, leaving 22 bases of the junction unmatched. Germline CDR1 LNHDA, CDR2 SQIVND (reference sequence). The CDR3 is 21 amino acids. To note about this clone: Its specificity is not known.

Study-wide results and limits: In a later analysis, specific HLA alleles were associated with about 18,000 TCR beta sequences at a 0.05 false discovery rate. In an earlier analysis, about 90% or about 30%: the productive usage of most TCR beta V segments. Only CMV serostatus was available as immune exposure information.

Both 60 Vbeta primers and 13 Jbeta primers went into the PCR. Data came from immunoSEQ multiplex PCR; TCRdb stores just in-frame clones and leaves some out. The sample lists more than 110,000 clones, 60% to 85% occurring once. The TCR comes from a man younger than 30 in good health and CMV-seronegative. The chain joins TRBV19 to TRBJ1-5; 8 bases map to TRBD1. The sample was PBMCs. This chain's CDR3 is CASSLFLFPGQESYSNQPQHF. The CDR3 bases are TGTGCCAGTAGCTTATTTCTCTTCCCGGGACAGGAGTCTTATAGCAATCAGCCCCAGCATTTT. Using reference TRBV19 and TRBJ1-5 for the parts outside the CDR3, the full variable domain is DGGITQSPKYLFRKEGQNVTLSCEQNLNHDAMYWYRQDPGQGLRLIYYSQIVNDFQKGDIAEGYSVSREKKESFPLTVTSAQKNPTAFYLCASSLFLFPGQESYSNQPQHFGDGTRLSIL.